This passage covers 32 T cell receptor beta chains from one sample sequenced in a study of spatial heterogeneity in lung cancer. Time point indicated: blood at routine non-recurrence follow-up after resection. Whole RNA came from tumor, nontumor lung or frozen PBMC and was sequenced without being sorted. TCRdb itself ran the 5' RACE reads through MiXCR, one entry per CDR3 protein. The repertoire holds roughly 120,000 distinct CDR3 sequences, with approximately 12% as singletons. The source material was PBMCs, sampled at follow-up. These receptors were taken from a male donor with early-stage non-small cell lung cancer.

There are a few counts of this clonotype. The chain recombines TRBV7-9 with TRBJ2-2, with TRBD1 matching 8 bases. There are 13 residues in the CDR3. Germline trimming cut 5 bases from V and 7 bases from J; bases unmatched to any gene: 3. CDR1 and CDR2 from the germline V gene are SEHNR and FQNEAQ (reference sequence). CDR3 sequence reads: CASSRTGGGELFF. Written as DNA, the CDR3 is TGTGCCAGCAGCCGAACAGGGGGCGGGGAGCTGTTTTTT.

This clonotype was seen repeatedly, ten times or more. The chain employs TRBV5-1 and TRBJ2-1, with TRBD2 matching 13 bases. The CDR3 totals 17 residues. With 0 bases clipped from V and 7 bases from J, the junction kept 7 bases outside the gene matches. Germline-derived CDR1 and CDR2 are SGHRS and YFSETQ. In nucleotides, the CDR3 is TGCGCCAGCAGCTTGGCCCAAGGGACTAGCGGGACTAATGAGCAGTTCTTC. Its protein product is CASSLAQGTSGTNEQFF. The whole variable domain, filled in from reference TRBV5-1 and TRBJ2-1, reads KAGVTQTPRYLIKTRGQQVTLSCSPISGHRSVSWYQQTPGQGLQFLFEYFSETQRNKGNFPGRFSGRQFSNSRSEMNVSTLELGDSALYLCASSLAQGTSGTNEQFFGPGTRLTVL.

This chain links TRBV10-3 with TRBJ1-2; 10 nucleotides match TRBD1. CDR3 length: 17 residues. CDR1 and CDR2 (germline): ENHRY, SYGVKD. The V segment lost 6 bases and the J segment 3 bases; nucleotides outside the gene matches: 13. The CDR3 protein is CAISSGTGASGHYGYTF. The CDR3 DNA follows: TGTGCCATCAGCTCCGGGACAGGGGCTTCGGGCCACTATGGCTACACCTTC.

CDR3 sequence reads: CASSPRVGDYNEQFF. CDR3 coding DNA: TGTGCCAGCAGCCCTCGGGTGGGGGACTACAATGAGCAGTTCTTC. The chain employs TRBV7-6 and TRBJ2-1, with D possibly being TRBD1 or TRBD2 (5 bases each). The CDR3 contains 15 residues. Germline values: CDR1 SGHVS, CDR2 FNYEAQ. Trimming cost V 5 bases and J 3 bases, with 14 bases left between them.

The chain joins TRBV27 to TRBJ2-7; 11 nucleotides align to TRBD2. From germline, CDR1 is MNHEY and CDR2 SMNVEV (reference sequence). The CDR3 totals 15 residues. The V and J ends lost 2 bases and 2 bases, in that order; junction bases with no gene match: 2. This CDR3 reads CASSLLSGGAYEQYF. The CDR3 nucleotides read TGTGCCAGCAGTTTACTTAGCGGGGGGGCCTACGAGCAGTACTTC.

This clonotype was counted many times. The CDR3 nucleotides are TGCAGCGTTCCCGACAGGGTGCCGACTGAAGCTTTCTTT. Amino acids: CSVPDRVPTEAFF. The chain has TRBV29-1 and TRBJ1-1; the match to TRBD1 covers 7 bases. V was pared by 5 bases and J by 5 bases, with 8 bases of the junction left unmatched. The CDR3 consists of 13 residues. Germline values: CDR1 SQVTM, CDR2 ANQGSEA.

The chain links TRBV5-1 to TRBJ1-3, with 7 bases that match TRBD1. This CDR3 has 14 residues. Germline assignment: CDR1 SGHRS and CDR2 YFSETQ. With V trimmed by 4 bases and J by 2 bases, 3 bases remained unmatched. The CDR3: CASSPGQAGNTIYF. CDR3 DNA: TGCGCCAGCAGCCCCGGACAGGCTGGAAACACCATATATTTT.

This clonotype was found a few times. The rearrangement uses TRBV20-1 and TRBJ1-6, with D uncertain. The CDR3 loop spans 15 amino acids. The germline V gene encodes CDR1 DFQATT and CDR2 SNEGSKA (reference sequence). With 1 base removed from V and 8 bases from J, the gap between germline ends came to 15 bases. The CDR3 region is CSARVSTLMDSPLHF. In nucleotides, the CDR3 is TGCAGTGCTAGAGTTTCAACCCTCATGGATTCACCCCTCCACTTT.

This clonotype was picked up a small number of times. This rearrangement joins TRBV5-4 to TRBJ1-1; D is possibly TRBD1 (5 bases). The CDR3 has 14 amino acids. V lost 5 bases and J lost 5, with 16 bases in between. Germline V gene sequence: CDR1 SGHNT, CDR2 YYREEE (reference sequence). The DNA of the CDR3 is TGTGCCAGCAGTTCGTCGAAGGGGCGTACTGAAGCTTTCTTT. Its translation is CASSSSKGRTEAFF.

The chain combines TRBV2 with TRBJ2-2, with TRBD1 matching 8 bases. Germline-derived CDR1 and CDR2 are SNHLY and FYNNEI. Germline trimming cut 6 bases from V and 5 bases from J; bases unmatched to any gene: 8. CDR3 length equals 15 residues. CDR3 sequence: CASSGQGVRTGELFF. DNA for the CDR3: TGTGCCAGCAGCGGACAGGGTGTAAGGACCGGGGAGCTGTTTTTT. The variable domain in full, with the rest retrieved from reference TRBV2 and TRBJ2-2, is EPEVTQTPSHQVTQMGQEVILRCVPISNHLYFYWYRQILGQKVEFLVSFYNNEISEKSEIFDDQFSVERPDGSNFTLKIRSTKLEDSAMYFCASSGQGVRTGELFFGEGSRLTVL.

This clonotype has a handful of counts. The chain links TRBV20-1 to TRBJ1-6; a weak D match, TRBD1 (5 bases). Trimming stripped 5 bases from V and 3 bases from J, with 11 bases between. Germline V gene data show CDR1 as DFQATT and CDR2 as SNEGSKA (reference sequence). This CDR3 contains 14 residues. The CDR3 region is CSALGLIYNSPLHF. The CDR3 nucleotides read TGCAGTGCTTTGGGACTAATCTATAATTCACCCCTCCACTTT.

This chain links TRBV19 with TRBJ2-3; no reliable D call. Germline V gene data show CDR1 as LNHDA and CDR2 as SQIVND (reference sequence). The V end lost 3 bases, the J end lost 3 bases, and 13 bases lay between the germline ends. This CDR3 comprises 15 residues. CDR3 region: CASSITGIGTDTQYF. The DNA of the CDR3 is TGTGCCAGTAGTATCACGGGTATTGGGACAGATACGCAGTATTTT.

The chain combines TRBV20-1 with TRBJ1-5, with D unclear. Germline V CDR1 and CDR2: DFQATT, SNEGSKA (reference sequence). The germline V and J ends were trimmed by 4 bases and 1 base, with 11 bases remaining between them. The CDR3 sequence is 14 residues long. CDR3 coding DNA: TGCAGTGCTAAACCGGGTAACAGCAATCAGCCCCAGCATTTT. Its protein product is CSAKPGNSNQPQHF.

The gene calls are TRBV13 and TRBJ2-7; D perhaps matches TRBD1 (5 bases). CDR3 length equals 15 residues. The V end was cut by 1 base, the J end by 2 bases, with 12 bases between. Germline lookup yields CDR1 PRHDT and CDR2 FYEKMQ (reference sequence). The CDR3 nucleotides are TGTGCCAGCAGCTTAGAGCCAGGGCCAACCTACGAGCAGTACTTC. Residues: CASSLEPGPTYEQYF.

This clonotype has more than one count but fewer than ten. The chain is built from TRBV7-9 and TRBJ2-7; 7 bases are a match to TRBD1. CDR1 is SEHNR and CDR2 is FQNEAQ in the germline V gene (reference sequence). The CDR3 is made up of 15 amino acids. V was clipped by 1 base and J by 4 bases; unmatched bases: 7. CDR3 region: CASSLVRGQGYEQYF. CDR3 in DNA: TGTGCCAGCAGCTTAGTGAGGGGGCAAGGATACGAGCAGTACTTC.

As regards this clonotype: A much bigger clone sits one base away, suggesting this may be a read error. J is TRBJ1-5 and V is TRBV21-1; TRBD1 is taken as the D call from the table, unchecked against the DNA. TRBV21-1 is classified as a pseudogene. This CDR3 has 19 residues. The CDR3 region is CASSEQTGQGRVSNQPRHF. The CDR3 region has the DNA TGTGCCAGCAGCGAACAAACCGGACAGGGGAGGGTGAGCAATCAGCCCCGGCATTTT.

This clonotype appeared many times. The gene calls are TRBV4-1 and TRBJ2-7; perhaps TRBD1 as D (6 bases). The CDR3 totals 16 residues. From germline, CDR1 is MGHRA and CDR2 YSYEKL. V dropped 4 bases and J dropped 3 bases, with 19 bases sitting between them. CDR3 residues: CASSPSRAGEVYEQYF. The CDR3 nucleotides read TGCGCCAGCAGCCCCAGCAGAGCAGGGGAAGTCTACGAGCAGTACTTC.

This sequence joins TRBV7-2 and TRBJ2-1; 7 nucleotides match TRBD2. The V segment lost 1 base and the J segment 9 bases; nucleotides outside the gene matches: 9. Germline V lookup: CDR1 SGHTA, CDR2 FQGNSA. The CDR3 length is 15 residues. CDR3 loop: CASSLDGGTPREQFF. The DNA of the CDR3 is TGTGCCAGCAGCTTAGACGGGGGGACTCCTCGTGAGCAGTTCTTC.

This clonotype showed up many times. The chain uses TRBV7-2 and TRBJ1-5; D is unclear. The V end lost 7 bases, the J end lost 1 base, and 8 bases lay between the germline ends. This CDR3 has 13 amino acids. Germline-derived CDR1 and CDR2 are SGHTA and FQGNSA. DNA of the CDR3: TGTGCCAGCACCTTGGTCAGCAATCAGCCCCAGCATTTT. The encoded protein is CASTLVSNQPQHF.

This clonotype was detected ten times or more. One end of the junction fails to match germline, which may point to a read error. In DNA form, the CDR3 reads TGCAGTGCTAGAGATCCCAGCAGTCAGCCCCAGCATTTT. Protein: CSARDPSSQPQHF. The chain is built from TRBV20-1 and TRBJ1-5, with unresolved D. Germline V gives CDR1 DFQATT, CDR2 SNEGSKA (reference sequence). The CDR3 runs 13 residues.

There are many counts of this clonotype. The V call is TRBV20-1, the J call TRBJ1-2, with D unclear. Trimming took 6 bases from V and 2 from J, leaving 13 bases between them. The CDR3 length is 13 residues. Germline CDR1 DFQATT, CDR2 SNEGSKA (reference sequence). CDR3 region: CSAHDGRNYGYTF. The CDR3 coding sequence is TGCAGTGCCCATGATGGCCGGAACTATGGCTACACCTTC.

The chain has TRBV6-1 and TRBJ2-1, with no clear D. Germline CDR1 and CDR2: MNHNS and SASEGT. V was clipped by 5 bases and J by 10 bases, with 15 bases between them. The CDR3 totals 13 residues. This CDR3 is CASSKDVQIEQFF. CDR3 in DNA: TGTGCCAGCAGTAAGGACGTCCAGATCGAGCAGTTCTTC.

A few counts support this clonotype. The V gene is TRBV20-1, the J gene TRBJ2-7, with D possibly matching TRBD1 (6 bases). V lost 7 bases, J lost 2 bases, and 12 bases lay in between. CDR1 and CDR2 from the germline V gene are DFQATT and SNEGSKA (reference sequence). This CDR3 comprises 12 residues. The CDR3 DNA sequence: TGCAGTGACAACAGGGTTCCCTACGAGCAGTACTTC. Translating gives CSDNRVPYEQYF.

This clonotype was seen only a few times. The chain uses TRBV4-1 and TRBJ2-3; 12 nucleotides agree with TRBD2. Germline V gene lookup returns CDR1 MGHRA and CDR2 YSYEKL. Losses at the gene ends were 2 bases for V and 1 base for J; bases not matched to a gene: 4. The CDR3 is 17 amino acids. The CDR3 reads CASSQPLAGGRTDTQYF. The CDR3 DNA reads TGCGCCAGCAGCCAACCCCTAGCGGGGGGGCGCACAGATACGCAGTATTTT.

In this sample, this clonotype turned up once. The chain couples TRBV5-1 to TRBJ1-1; D is ambiguous. Germline CDR1 SGHRS, CDR2 YFSETQ. The V gene lost 2 bases and the J gene lost 1 base, with 9 bases spanning the gap. This CDR3 comprises 14 residues. The chain's CDR3 is CASSFWGGNTEAFF. CDR3 nucleotides: TGCGCCAGCAGCTTTTGGGGAGGGAACACTGAAGCTTTCTTT.

At least ten counts were recorded for this clonotype. The J gene is TRBJ2-5, the V gene TRBV23-1; 8 bases line up with TRBD2. TRBV23-1 is reported as an ORF; its role is uncertain. J gave up 4 bases and V 0 bases, and 10 bases lay outside the gene matches. This CDR3 has 17 amino acids. The DNA of the CDR3 is TGCGCCAGCAGTCAATCGAATAGCGGGGTAGGGCGAGAGACCCAGTACTTC. As protein: CASSQSNSGVGRETQYF.

This sequence joins TRBV4-1 and TRBJ1-2; no clear D. This CDR3 has 15 amino acids. V lost 1 base, J lost 2 bases, and 11 bases lay in between. CDR1 and CDR2 (germline): MGHRA, YSYEKL. The CDR3 loop reads CASSQVSGMNYGYTF. In DNA, the CDR3 is TGCGCCAGCAGCCAAGTTTCAGGCATGAACTATGGCTACACCTTC.

This clonotype has a handful of counts. CDR3 region: CASSWERDRVETQYF. CDR3 DNA sequence: TGTGCCAGCAGTTGGGAGAGGGACAGGGTGGAGACCCAGTACTTC. J is TRBJ2-5 and V is TRBV27; 9 nucleotides line up with TRBD1. The CDR3 sequence is 15 residues long. The V gene's germline CDR1 is MNHEY and CDR2 SMNVEV (reference sequence). The J segment lost 5 bases and the V segment lost 4 bases, leaving 8 bases of the junction unmatched.

This clonotype was found a few times. The V call is TRBV5-1, the J call TRBJ2-5; TRBD2 matches at 12 bases. Trimming at V came to 0 bases and at J to 2 bases, leaving 8 bases not matched to a gene. This CDR3 has 18 residues. Germline CDR1 and CDR2: SGHRS and YFSETQ. CDR3 bases: TGCGCCAGCAGCTTGGCAGGACTAGCGGGGCCCGTTCAAGAGACCCAGTACTTC. It is translated as CASSLAGLAGPVQETQYF. The full variable domain, completed using reference TRBV5-1 and TRBJ2-5, is KAGVTQTPRYLIKTRGQQVTLSCSPISGHRSVSWYQQTPGQGLQFLFEYFSETQRNKGNFPGRFSGRQFSNSRSEMNVSTLELGDSALYLCASSLAGLAGPVQETQYFGPGTRLLVL.

This clonotype was detected many times. The J gene is TRBJ2-7, the V gene TRBV28, with 9 bases lining up with TRBD2. The CDR3 covers 14 residues. J gave up 4 bases and V 6 bases, and 7 bases lay outside the gene matches. CDR1 and CDR2 (germline): MDHEN, SYDVKM. Written as DNA, the CDR3 is TGTGCCAGCAGACTTGGCGGGGGGGCTTACGAGCAGTACTTC. Amino acid sequence: CASRLGGGAYEQYF.

The rearrangement links TRBV7-2 to TRBJ1-3, with 8 nucleotides matching TRBD1. With 4 bases clipped from V and 0 bases from J, the junction kept 14 bases outside the gene matches. Germline V gene sequence: CDR1 SGHTA, CDR2 FQGNSA. The length of the CDR3 is 19 residues. CDR3 region: CASSSTGGLRGLSGNTIYF. In nucleotides, the CDR3 is TGTGCCAGCAGCTCCACAGGGGGACTCAGGGGACTCTCTGGAAACACCATATATTTT.

In its sample, this clonotype was seen a few times. The CDR3 reads CASSPQPGSSYNSPLHF. CDR3 nucleotide sequence: TGTGCCAGCTCACCACAACCGGGTAGCTCCTATAATTCACCCCTCCACTTT. This chain uses TRBV18 with TRBJ1-6; the D is unclear. The germline V gene encodes CDR1 KGHSH and CDR2 LQKENI. This CDR3 comprises 17 residues. V was pared by 1 base and J by 0 bases, with 10 bases between.